The TCR beta chain under discussion was sequenced for a study of cytomegalovirus exposure and HLA in healthy donors. Turning to the study itself: Out of roughly 170 million T cells, an earlier analysis found more than 95 million unique TCR beta sequences in total.

Findings of the study overall: In a later analysis, across HLA loci, associated TCR counts were highest for DRB1, lowest for HLA-C. A few chains tied to CMV proved CMV antigen-specific in vitro.

V gave up 6 bases and J gave up 4 bases; unmatched junction bases: 7. The CDR3 is 15 residues long. Germline V gene lookup returns CDR1 SNHLY and CDR2 FYNNEI. The PCR ran on 60 Vbeta and 13 Jbeta primers. Measured with immunoSEQ multiplex PCR; TCRdb has only the in-frame clones, and not every one. The sample lists roughly 86,000 clones; 75% to 80% were seen once. Comments on this clone: Its antigen is not identified.

The chain recombines TRBV2 with TRBJ2-3; 10 bases are shared with TRBD2. The sample comprised PBMCs. The sequence was collected from a female donor in good health and CMV-seronegative. CDR3 amino acids: CASREGLATADTQYF. CDR3 nucleotide sequence: TGTGCCAGCAGGGAGGGACTAGCGACGGCAGATACGCAGTATTTT.